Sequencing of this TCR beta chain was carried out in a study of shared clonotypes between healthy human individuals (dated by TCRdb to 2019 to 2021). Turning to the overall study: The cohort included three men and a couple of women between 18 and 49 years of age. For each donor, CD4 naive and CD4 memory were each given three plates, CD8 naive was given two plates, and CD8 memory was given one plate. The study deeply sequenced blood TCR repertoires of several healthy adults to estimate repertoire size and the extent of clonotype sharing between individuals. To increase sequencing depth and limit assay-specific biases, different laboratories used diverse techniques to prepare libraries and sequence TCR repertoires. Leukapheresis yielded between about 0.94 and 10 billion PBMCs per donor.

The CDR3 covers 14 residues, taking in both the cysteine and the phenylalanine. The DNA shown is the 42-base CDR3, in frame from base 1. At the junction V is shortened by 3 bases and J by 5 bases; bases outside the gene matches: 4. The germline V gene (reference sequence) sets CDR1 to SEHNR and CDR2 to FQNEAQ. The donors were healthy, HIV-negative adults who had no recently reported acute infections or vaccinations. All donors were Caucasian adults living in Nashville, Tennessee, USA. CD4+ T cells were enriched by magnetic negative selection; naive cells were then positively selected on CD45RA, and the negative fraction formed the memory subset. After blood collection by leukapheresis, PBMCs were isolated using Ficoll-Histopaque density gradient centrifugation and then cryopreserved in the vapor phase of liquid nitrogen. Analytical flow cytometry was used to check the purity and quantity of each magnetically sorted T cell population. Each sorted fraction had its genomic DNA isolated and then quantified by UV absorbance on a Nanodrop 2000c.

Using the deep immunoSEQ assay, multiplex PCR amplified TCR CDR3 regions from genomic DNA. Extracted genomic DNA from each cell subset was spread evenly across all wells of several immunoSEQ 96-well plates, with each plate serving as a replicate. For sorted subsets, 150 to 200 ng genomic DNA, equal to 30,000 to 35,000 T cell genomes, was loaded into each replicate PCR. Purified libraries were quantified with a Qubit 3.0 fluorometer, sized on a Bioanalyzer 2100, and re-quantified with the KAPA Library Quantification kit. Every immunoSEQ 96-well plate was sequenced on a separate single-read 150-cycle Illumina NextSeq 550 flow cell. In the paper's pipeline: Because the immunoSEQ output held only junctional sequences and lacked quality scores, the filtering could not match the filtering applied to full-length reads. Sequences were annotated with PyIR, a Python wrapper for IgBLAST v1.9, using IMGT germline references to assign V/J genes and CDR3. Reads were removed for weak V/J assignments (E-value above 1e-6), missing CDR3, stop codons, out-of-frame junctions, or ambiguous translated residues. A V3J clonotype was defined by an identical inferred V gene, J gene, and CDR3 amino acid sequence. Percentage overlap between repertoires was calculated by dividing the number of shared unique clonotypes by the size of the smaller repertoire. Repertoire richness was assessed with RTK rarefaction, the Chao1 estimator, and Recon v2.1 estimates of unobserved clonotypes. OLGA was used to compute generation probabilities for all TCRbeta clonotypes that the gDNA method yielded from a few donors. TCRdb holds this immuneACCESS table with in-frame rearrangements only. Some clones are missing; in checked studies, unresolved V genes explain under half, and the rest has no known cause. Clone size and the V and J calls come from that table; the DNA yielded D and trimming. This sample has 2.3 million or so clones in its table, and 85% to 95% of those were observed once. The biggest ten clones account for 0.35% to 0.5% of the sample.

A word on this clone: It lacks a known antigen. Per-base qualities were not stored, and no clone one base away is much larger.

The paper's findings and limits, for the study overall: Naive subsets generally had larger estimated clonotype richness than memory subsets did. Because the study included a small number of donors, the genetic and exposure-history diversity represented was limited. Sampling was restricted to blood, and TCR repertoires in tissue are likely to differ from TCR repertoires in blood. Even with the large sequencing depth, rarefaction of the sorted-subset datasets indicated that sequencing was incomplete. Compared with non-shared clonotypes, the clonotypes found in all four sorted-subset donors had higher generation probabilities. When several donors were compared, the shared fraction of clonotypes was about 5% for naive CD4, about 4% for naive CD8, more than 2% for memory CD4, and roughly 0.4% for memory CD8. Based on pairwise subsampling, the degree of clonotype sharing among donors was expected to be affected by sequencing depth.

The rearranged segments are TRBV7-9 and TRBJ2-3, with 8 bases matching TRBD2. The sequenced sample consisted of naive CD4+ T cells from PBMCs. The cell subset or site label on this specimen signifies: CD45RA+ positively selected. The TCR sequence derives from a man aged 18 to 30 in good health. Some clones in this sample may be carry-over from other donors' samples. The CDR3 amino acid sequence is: CASSFDGRGDTQYF. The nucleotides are TGTGCCAGCAGCTTCGACGGGAGGGGAGATACGCAGTATTTT.